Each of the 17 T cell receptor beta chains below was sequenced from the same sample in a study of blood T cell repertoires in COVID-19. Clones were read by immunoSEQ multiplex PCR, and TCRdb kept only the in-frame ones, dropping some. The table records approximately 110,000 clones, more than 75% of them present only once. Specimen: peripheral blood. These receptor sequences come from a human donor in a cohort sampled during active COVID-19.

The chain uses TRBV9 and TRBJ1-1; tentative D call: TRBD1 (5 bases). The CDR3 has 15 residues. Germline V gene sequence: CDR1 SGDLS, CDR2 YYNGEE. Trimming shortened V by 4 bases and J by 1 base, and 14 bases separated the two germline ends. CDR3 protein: CASSTGPGENTEAFF. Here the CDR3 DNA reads TGTGCCAGCAGCACTGGGCCGGGGGAGAACACTGAAGCTTTCTTT.

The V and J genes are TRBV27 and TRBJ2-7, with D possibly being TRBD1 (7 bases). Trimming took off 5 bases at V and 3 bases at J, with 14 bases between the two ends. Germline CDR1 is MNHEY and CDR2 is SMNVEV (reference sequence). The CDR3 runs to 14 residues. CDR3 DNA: TGTGCCAGCAGTGCCTGGGGGGACAGCTACGAGCAGTACTTC. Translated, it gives CASSAWGDSYEQYF.

The chain's CDR3 is CASTFDREKANTGELFF. The CDR3 nucleotides are TGCGCCAGCACGTTTGACAGGGAAAAAGCGAACACCGGGGAGCTGTTTTTT. The genes are TRBV5-1 and TRBJ2-2; 7 nucleotides line up with TRBD1. This CDR3 is 17 amino acids long. The ends lost 6 bases at V and 0 bases at J; junction bases unmatched: 11. Germline CDR1 reads SGHRS; CDR2 reads YFSETQ.

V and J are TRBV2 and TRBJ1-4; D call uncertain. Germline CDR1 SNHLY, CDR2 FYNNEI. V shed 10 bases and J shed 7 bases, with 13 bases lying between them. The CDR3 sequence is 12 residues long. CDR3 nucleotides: TGTGCCACTTCCAGAGGCGGTGAAAAACTGTTTTTT. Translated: CATSRGGEKLFF.

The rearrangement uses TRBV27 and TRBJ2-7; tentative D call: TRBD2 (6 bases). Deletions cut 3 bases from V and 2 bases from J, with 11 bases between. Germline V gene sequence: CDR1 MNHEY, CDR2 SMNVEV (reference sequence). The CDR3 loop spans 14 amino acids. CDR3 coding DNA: TGTGCCAGCAGTTTCCTAACTAGCCCCTACGAGCAGTACTTC. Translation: CASSFLTSPYEQYF.

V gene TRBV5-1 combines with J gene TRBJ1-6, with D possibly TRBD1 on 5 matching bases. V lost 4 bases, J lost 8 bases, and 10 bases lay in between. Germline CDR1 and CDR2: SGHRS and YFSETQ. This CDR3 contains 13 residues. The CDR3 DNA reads TGCGCCAGCAGCCTGGAAGGGGATTCACCCCTCCACTTT. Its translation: CASSLEGDSPLHF. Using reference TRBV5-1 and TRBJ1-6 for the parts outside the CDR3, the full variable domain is KAGVTQTPRYLIKTRGQQVTLSCSPISGHRSVSWYQQTPGQGLQFLFEYFSETQRNKGNFPGRFSGRQFSNSRSEMNVSTLELGDSALYLCASSLEGDSPLHFGNGTRLTVT.

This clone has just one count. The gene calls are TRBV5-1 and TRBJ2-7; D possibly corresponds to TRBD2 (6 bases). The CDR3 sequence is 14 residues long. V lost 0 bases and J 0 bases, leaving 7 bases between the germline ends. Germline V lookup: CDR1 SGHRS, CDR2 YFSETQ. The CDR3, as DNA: TGCGCCAGCAGCTTGGCGGGGGACTCCTACGAGCAGTACTTC. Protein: CASSLAGDSYEQYF.

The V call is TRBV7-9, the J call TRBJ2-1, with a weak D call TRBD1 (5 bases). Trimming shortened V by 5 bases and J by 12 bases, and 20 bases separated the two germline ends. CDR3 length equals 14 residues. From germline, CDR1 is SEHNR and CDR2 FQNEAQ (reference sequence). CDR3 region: CASSALVSDTLQFF. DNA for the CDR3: TGTGCCAGCAGCGCCCTAGTTTCGGACACATTGCAGTTCTTC.

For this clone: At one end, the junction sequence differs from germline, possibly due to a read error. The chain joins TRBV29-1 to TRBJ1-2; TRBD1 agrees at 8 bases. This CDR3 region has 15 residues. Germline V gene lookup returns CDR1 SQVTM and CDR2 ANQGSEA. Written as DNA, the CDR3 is TGCAGCGTCGAAGGAGCCGACAGGGGCCGAGGTGGCTACACCTTC. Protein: CSVEGADRGRGGYTF. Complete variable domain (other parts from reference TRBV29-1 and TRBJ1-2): SAVISQKPSRDICQRGTSLTIQCQVDSQVTMMFWYRQQPGQSLTLIATANQGSEATYESGFVIDKFPISRPNLTFSTLTVSNMSPEDSSIYLCSVEGADRGRGGYTFGSGTRLTVV.

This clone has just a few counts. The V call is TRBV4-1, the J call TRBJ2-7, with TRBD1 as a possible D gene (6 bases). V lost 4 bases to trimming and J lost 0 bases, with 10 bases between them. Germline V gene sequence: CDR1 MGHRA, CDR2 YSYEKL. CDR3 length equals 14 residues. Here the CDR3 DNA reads TGCGCCAGCAGCCTGGGACAAGGCTCCTACGAGCAGTACTTC. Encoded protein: CASSLGQGSYEQYF.

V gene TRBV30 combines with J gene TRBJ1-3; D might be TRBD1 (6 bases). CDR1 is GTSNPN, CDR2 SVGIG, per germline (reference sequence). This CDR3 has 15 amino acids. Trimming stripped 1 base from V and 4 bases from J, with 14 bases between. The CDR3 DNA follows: TGTGCCTGGAGTGGGGGGGGCGGTAGGGGAAACACCATATATTTT. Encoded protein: CAWSGGGGRGNTIYF.

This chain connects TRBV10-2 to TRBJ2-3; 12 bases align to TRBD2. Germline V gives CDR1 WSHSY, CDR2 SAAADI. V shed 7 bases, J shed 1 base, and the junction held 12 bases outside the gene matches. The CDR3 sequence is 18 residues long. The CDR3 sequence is CASTGAASGGAGTDTQYF. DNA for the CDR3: TGCGCCAGCACCGGAGCGGCTAGCGGGGGGGCCGGCACAGATACGCAGTATTTT.

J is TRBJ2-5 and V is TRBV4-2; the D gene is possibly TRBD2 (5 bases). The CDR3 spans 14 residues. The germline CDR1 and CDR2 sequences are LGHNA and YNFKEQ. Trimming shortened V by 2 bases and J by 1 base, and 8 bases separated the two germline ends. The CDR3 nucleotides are TGTGCCAGCAGCCAACCGGGAACCCAAGAGACCCAGTACTTC. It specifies CASSQPGTQETQYF.

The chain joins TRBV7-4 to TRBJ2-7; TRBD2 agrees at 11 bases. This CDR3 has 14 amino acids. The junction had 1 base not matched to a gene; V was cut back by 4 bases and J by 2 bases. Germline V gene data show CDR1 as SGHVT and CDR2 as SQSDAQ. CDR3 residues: CASSSTSGAYEQYF. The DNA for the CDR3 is TGTGCCAGCAGCTCGACTAGCGGGGCCTACGAGCAGTACTTC.

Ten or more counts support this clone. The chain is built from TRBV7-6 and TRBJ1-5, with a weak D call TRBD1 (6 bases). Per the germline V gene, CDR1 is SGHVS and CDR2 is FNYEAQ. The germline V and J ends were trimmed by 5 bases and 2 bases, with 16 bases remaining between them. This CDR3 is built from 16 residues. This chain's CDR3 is CASSLTAGDGNQPQHF. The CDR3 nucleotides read TGTGCCAGCAGCCTCACGGCAGGGGATGGCAATCAGCCCCAGCATTTT.

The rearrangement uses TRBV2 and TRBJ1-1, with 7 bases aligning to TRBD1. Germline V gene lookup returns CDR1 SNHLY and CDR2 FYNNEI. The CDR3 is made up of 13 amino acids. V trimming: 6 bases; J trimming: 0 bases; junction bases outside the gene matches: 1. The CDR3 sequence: CASRDRLNTEAFF. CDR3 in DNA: TGTGCCAGCAGGGACAGGCTGAACACTGAAGCTTTCTTT.

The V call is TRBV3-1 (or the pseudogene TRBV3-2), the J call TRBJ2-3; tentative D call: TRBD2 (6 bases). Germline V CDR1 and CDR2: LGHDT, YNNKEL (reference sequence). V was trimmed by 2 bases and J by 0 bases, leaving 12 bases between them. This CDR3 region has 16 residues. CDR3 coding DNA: TGTGCCAGCAGCCAAAATAGCGGTTCGAGCACAGATACGCAGTATTTT. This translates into CASSQNSGSSTDTQYF.